This T cell receptor (beta chain) came from a study of blood T cell repertoires in COVID-19. Background on the study: The cDNA or gDNA used as material had been derived from T cells, B-cell-depleted T cells, or PBMCs.

This clone was recorded only once. The CDR3 runs 15 residues. Germline V gives CDR1 LGHDT, CDR2 YNNKEL (reference sequence). V was pared by 3 bases and J by 3 bases, with 13 bases between. The cohort comprised adults aged about 18 to 100 years residing in around 25 US areas. Participant-reported clinical history was the basis for cohort assignment. Either two negative PCRs, clearance, or symptom resolution qualified Cohort 3 donors as recovered. TCRdb's table, derived via immunoSEQ multiplex PCR, lists solely in-frame clones and lacks some. The sample carries more than 150,000 clones, roughly 87% recorded once.

The TCR comes from a woman aged 25 to 39 who had recovered from COVID-19. Sequencing was carried out using PBMCs or T cells enriched from blood (not recorded which). The J gene is TRBJ2-3, the V gene TRBV3-1 (or the pseudogene TRBV3-2); possible D gene TRBD2, 5 bases. The CDR3 sequence is CASSHGESRTDTQYF. CDR3 nucleotides: TGTGCCAGCAGCCACGGGGAGTCCCGGACAGATACGCAGTATTTT.